These 27 T cell receptor beta chains originate from one sample sequenced in a study of tissue T cells after allogeneic stem cell transplantation. Some clones are missing from TCRdb's copy, which holds only in-frame ones; the method was immunoSEQ multiplex PCR. The table includes 8,800 or so clones, under 55% detected once. Time point specified: mouse harvest day 7 after allogeneic transplant. Mouse grafts combined 10^7 T-cell-depleted bone marrow cells with 10^6 splenic CD5+ T cells. The sample was gut tissue. The receptors shown here come from a female BALB/c mouse given C57BL/6 T cells with graft-versus-host disease after an allogeneic hematopoietic cell transplant.

On this clone: The gene names here belong to mouse. The read ends 1 residue early relative to the CDR3; the germline J gene fills the gap. V usage is TRBV24 and J usage is TRBJ2-4; D not certain. From germline, CDR1 is KGHTA and CDR2 FRNEEI. Trimming left V 1 base short and J 0 bases short, with 2 bases between. CDR3 length equals 13 residues. The sequenced part of the CDR3 DNA is TGTGCCAGCAGTCTGTGCAGTCAAAACACCTTGTAC. Amino acid sequence: CASSLCSQNTLY. The complete CDR3 protein is CASSLCSQNTLYF.

As regards this clone: The germline and genes are mouse ones. The sequence runs out 1 residue before the end of the CDR3; the remainder is reconstructed from the germline J gene. This rearrangement joins TRBV26 to TRBJ1-2, with D possibly TRBD1 on 6 matching bases. The CDR3 has 13 residues. CDR1 and CDR2 (germline): KGHPV, FQNQEV (reference sequence). The germline V and J ends were trimmed by 2 bases and 3 bases, with 7 bases remaining between them. The CDR3 region is CASSLTGYSDYTF. Partial CDR3 DNA: TGTGCCAGCAGTCTGACAGGGTACTCCGACTACACC.

A note on this clone: Here the gene names and germline are mouse. The read ends 1 residue before the CDR3 terminus; that terminus is restored from the germline J gene. J is TRBJ1-2 and V is TRBV12-2; D ambiguous. Germline CDR1 is SGHLS and CDR2 is HYDKME. The CDR3 consists of 13 residues. V was pared by 0 bases and J by 0 bases, with 4 bases between. The CDR3 bases that were read are TGTGCCAGCTCTCTCGCAGCAAACTCCGACTACACC. Its translation is CASSLAANSDYT. The full CDR3 protein is CASSLAANSDYTF.

This clone was recorded a few times. Gene names denote mouse genes. The read terminates 1 residue ahead of where the CDR3 ends, so the germline J gene completes it. The chain has TRBV5 and TRBJ2-2; D is tentatively TRBD1 or TRBD2 (5 bases each). Germline V lookup: CDR1 LGHNA, CDR2 YNLKQL (reference sequence). This CDR3 contains 15 residues. V was trimmed by 0 bases and J by 0 bases, leaving 5 bases between them. The CDR3 loop reads CASSQEGANTGQLYF. CDR3 DNA (partial): TGTGCCAGCAGCCAAGAGGGGGCAAACACCGGGCAGCTCTAC.

By share, this clone counts as medium-sized. The listed genes are named as in mouse. The read ends 1 residue early relative to the CDR3; the germline J gene fills the gap. The chain is built from TRBV26 and TRBJ1-3; D gene unclear. Germline-derived CDR1 and CDR2 are KGHPV and FQNQEV (reference sequence). CDR3 size: 12 residues. Trimming stripped 3 bases from V and 1 base from J, with 1 base between. This chain's CDR3 is CASSLSGNTLYF. The DNA read from the CDR3 is TGTGCCAGCAGTCTATCTGGAAATACGCTCTAT. The entire variable domain, with the rest obtained from reference TRBV26 and TRBJ1-3, is as follows: NSKVIQTPRYLVKGQGQKAKMRCIPEKGHPVVFWYQQNKNNEFKFLINFQNQEVLQQIDMTEKRFSAECPSNSPCSLEIQSSEAGDSALYLCASSLSGNTLYFGEGSRLIVV.

On this clone itself: Genes here carry mouse names. The read terminates 1 residue before the CDR3 end, so the remaining end is supplied by the germline J gene. This chain uses TRBV26 with TRBJ1-1, with D unclear. The length of the CDR3 is 14 residues. CDR1 is KGHPV, CDR2 FQNQEV, per germline (reference sequence). Deletions cut 0 bases from V and 0 bases from J, with 5 bases between. The sequenced part of the CDR3 DNA is TGTGCCAGCAGTCTGTCATTTGCAAACACAGAAGTCTTC. Its protein product is CASSLSFANTEVF. In full, the CDR3 reads CASSLSFANTEVFF.

To note about this clone: Gene names and germline match the mouse. Coverage ceases 1 residue before the CDR3 finishes, and the germline J gene fills in the end. The rearrangement joins TRBV15 to TRBJ2-2; no firm D call. CDR1 and CDR2 (germline): SGHND, FRSKSL. Trimming pared 1 base from V and 1 base from J, leaving 4 bases between. The CDR3 extends over 14 amino acids. CDR3 loop: CASSLGKNTGQLYF. The sequenced CDR3 bases are TGTGCCAGCAGTTTAGGCAAAAACACCGGGCAGCTCTAC.

This clone has only a few counts. The gene symbols are mouse symbols. The CDR3 end lies 1 residue beyond the end of the read and is filled in from the germline J gene. The V gene is TRBV16, the J gene TRBJ2-7; possibly TRBD1 for D (6 bases). This CDR3 contains 15 residues. V dropped 1 base and J dropped 0 bases, with 10 bases sitting between them. The germline gives CDR1 SGHSA, CDR2 FRNQAP. Partial CDR3 DNA: TGTGCAAGCAGCTTAGGTGGCAGGGGCTCCTATGAACAGTAC. This encodes CASSLGGRGSYEQY. The full-length CDR3 reads as CASSLGGRGSYEQYF.

This clone is medium-sized by share. These gene names are mouse names. The sequenced CDR3 bases are TGTGCCAGCAGCCGGGGACAGAACACCGGGCAGCTCTAC. Protein product: CASSRGQNTGQLY. The full CDR3 protein is CASSRGQNTGQLYF. The rearrangement links TRBV26 to TRBJ2-2; 7 nucleotides line up with TRBD1. The DNA ends 1 residue before the CDR3 does, and the rest of the CDR3 is filled in from the germline J gene. Germline V lookup: CDR1 KGHPV, CDR2 FQNQEV (reference sequence). V lost 6 bases, J lost 2 bases, and 3 bases stayed unmatched. This CDR3 spans 14 amino acids.

Points on this clone: Germline and genes: mouse. The read finishes 1 residue shy of the CDR3 end, and the germline J gene is used to complete it. The chain uses TRBV2 and TRBJ2-1; D tentatively fits TRBD1 or TRBD2 (5 bases each). CDR3 length: 15 amino acids. Trimming shortened V by 0 bases and J by 0 bases, and 6 bases separated the two germline ends. Germline V gene sequence: CDR1 LGHNA, CDR2 YSYQKL. CDR3 bases read: TGTGCCAGCAGCCAAGAGGGGGTTAACTATGCTGAGCAGTTC. Residues: CASSQEGVNYAEQF. The CDR3 in full is CASSQEGVNYAEQFF.

About this clone: Gene names and germline match the mouse. The CDR3 end falls 1 residue outside the read, so it is completed with the germline J gene. The chain joins TRBV1 to TRBJ1-4; 8 bases match TRBD1. V trimming: 3 bases; J trimming: 0 bases; junction bases outside the gene matches: 3. Looked up from germline, CDR1 is NSQYPW and CDR2 is LRSPGD (reference sequence). The CDR3 has 16 amino acids. CDR3 bases read: TGCACCTGCAGTGCGCGACAGGGGATTTCCAACGAAAGATTATTT. As protein: CTCSARQGISNERLF. The entire CDR3 protein reads CTCSARQGISNERLFF.

Notes on this clone: The genes are named according to mouse. The read gets to within 1 residue of the CDR3 end, and the germline J gene fills in the rest. The chain couples TRBV31 to TRBJ1-6, with D tentatively TRBD1 (5 bases). TRBJ1-6 carries the ORF label, with uncertain function. The ends were cut back, 1 base at V and 2 bases at J, with 6 bases in the middle. Germline values: CDR1 GKSSPN, CDR2 SITVG. There are 14 residues in the CDR3. The DNA read from the CDR3 is TGTGCCTGGAGTCGGGGGGCCTATAATTCGCCCCTCTAC. Protein product: CAWSRGAYNSPLY. The complete CDR3 sequence is CAWSRGAYNSPLYF.

This clone was observed a handful of times. Gene names refer to mouse genes. Other nucleotide sequences from this sample produce the same CDR3. The CDR3 DNA, read in part, is TGTGCCAGCAGTCCCACAAATTCTGGAAATACGCTCTAT. It translates to CASSPTNSGNTLY. The full CDR3 protein is CASSPTNSGNTLYF. The chain carries TRBV26 and TRBJ1-3; D unclear. Read coverage stops 1 residue before the CDR3 terminus; the germline J gene supplies the remainder. This CDR3 region has 14 residues. Looked up from germline, CDR1 is KGHPV and CDR2 is FQNQEV (reference sequence). Trimming left V 4 bases short and J 0 bases short, with 7 bases between.

Only a few counts were recorded for this clone. The germline and genes are mouse ones. The read ends 1 residue early relative to the CDR3; the germline J gene fills the gap. V gene TRBV29 combines with J gene TRBJ2-1; D gene unclear. Per the germline V gene, CDR1 is MSHET and CDR2 is SYDVDS. Deletions cut 5 bases from V and 5 bases from J, with 4 bases between. This CDR3 comprises 11 residues. The CDR3: CASSPDAEQFF. The CDR3 bases that were read are TGTGCTAGCAGTCCAGATGCTGAGCAGTTC.

A note on this clone: Germline and genes here are mouse. Sequencing ends 1 residue short of the CDR3 end; the germline J gene provides the rest. The rearrangement uses TRBV26 and TRBJ2-4; D is perhaps TRBD2 (6 bases). Germline V CDR1 and CDR2: KGHPV, FQNQEV (reference sequence). The V gene lost 3 bases and the J gene lost 0 bases, with 7 bases spanning the gap. The CDR3 is made up of 14 amino acids. The covered CDR3 bases are TGTGCCAGCAGTCTTTGGGGGAGTCAAAACACCTTGTAC. Translation gives CASSLWGSQNTLY. The CDR3 in full is CASSLWGSQNTLYF.

Turning to this clone: Genes and germline come from the mouse. The observed sequence ends 1 residue before the CDR3 terminus, with the missing tail filled in from the germline J gene. The chain is built from TRBV3 and TRBJ2-7, with 9 bases aligning to TRBD2. The CDR3 consists of 13 residues. Germline CDR1 reads SNHLY; CDR2 reads FYNGKV (reference sequence). With V trimmed by 5 bases and J by 7 bases, 6 bases remained unmatched. CDR3 region: CASSPLGGGEQYF. CDR3 DNA, as far as it was read: TGTGCCAGCAGCCCACTGGGGGGAGGGGAACAGTAC.

As for this clone: Genes here carry mouse names. CDR3 DNA (partial): TGTGCCAGCAGTCGACAGGGGTCCAACGAAAGATTATTT. It encodes CASSRQGSNERLF. The full CDR3 protein is CASSRQGSNERLFF. The chain recombines TRBV26 with TRBJ1-4; 8 positions agree with TRBD1. The sequence runs out 1 residue before the end of the CDR3; the remainder is reconstructed from the germline J gene. Germline CDR1 is KGHPV and CDR2 is FQNQEV (reference sequence). The CDR3 is made up of 14 amino acids. J lost 2 bases, V lost 4 bases, and 0 bases had no gene match.

Notes on this clone: Germline and genes: mouse. With the read ending 1 residue before the CDR3 end, the germline J gene is used to fill in that end. The rearrangement joins TRBV13-1 to TRBJ2-1; D ambiguous. Per germline, CDR1 NSHNY and CDR2 SYGAGN. This CDR3 comprises 13 residues. Trimming stripped 2 bases from V and 1 base from J, with 4 bases between. The CDR3 protein is CASSEGNYAEQFF. The CDR3 bases that were read are TGTGCCAGCAGTGAAGGCAACTATGCTGAGCAGTTC.

With regard to this clone: Mouse germline and gene names are used. The CDR3 extends 1 residue past the end of the read, so its final part is completed from the germline J gene. This sequence joins TRBV26 and TRBJ1-1; 9 bases fit TRBD1. The CDR3 has 15 residues. Germline V gene sequence: CDR1 KGHPV, CDR2 FQNQEV (reference sequence). The J segment lost 5 bases and the V segment lost 3 bases, leaving 7 bases of the junction unmatched. Incomplete CDR3 DNA: TGTGCCAGCAGTCTAAGGGGACAGGGAGGAACAGAAGTCTTC. This encodes CASSLRGQGGTEVF. The CDR3 as a whole reads CASSLRGQGGTEVFF.

To note about this clone: Genes here carry mouse names. From the germline J gene comes the end of the CDR3, since the read stops 1 residue before it. V and J are TRBV31 and TRBJ2-3, with D possibly being TRBD1 (5 bases). Trimming cost V 1 base and J 0 bases, with 11 bases left between them. Germline CDR1 reads GKSSPN; CDR2 reads SITVG. This CDR3 has 15 amino acids. The CDR3 sequence is CAWSPRQNSAETLYF. The CDR3 DNA, read in part, is TGTGCCTGGAGTCCCCGACAGAATAGTGCAGAAACGCTGTAT. The whole variable domain, filled in from reference TRBV31 and TRBJ2-3, reads AQTIHQWPVAEIKAVGSPLSLGCTIKGKSSPNLYWYWQATGGTLQQLFYSITVGQVESVVQLNLSASRPKDDQFILSTEKLLLSHSGFYLCAWSPRQNSAETLYFGSGTRLTVL.

Note on this clone: Gene names are mouse gene names. The read is 1 residue too short to cover the CDR3 end, so that end is filled in from the germline J gene. This sequence joins TRBV20 and TRBJ1-1; D gene uncertain. The germline V gene encodes CDR1 GFQATS and CDR2 STVNSAI. Trimming pared 0 bases from V and 0 bases from J, leaving 5 bases between. This CDR3 spans 13 amino acids. The CDR3 region is CGAREATNTEVFF. The sequenced CDR3 bases are TGTGGTGCTAGGGAGGCAACAAACACAGAAGTCTTC.

On this clone itself: Gene names refer to mouse genes. CDR3 sequence reads: CASSGGQGQDTQYF. The covered CDR3 bases are TGTGCCAGCAGTGGGGGACAGGGGCAAGACACCCAGTAC. V usage is TRBV13-1 and J usage is TRBJ2-5, with 10 nucleotides matching TRBD1. The CDR3 end falls 1 residue outside the read, so it is completed with the germline J gene. The CDR3 has 14 residues. Germline values: CDR1 NSHNY, CDR2 SYGAGN. The V segment lost 3 bases and the J segment 3 bases; nucleotides outside the gene matches: 1.

Regarding this clone: Germline and genes here are mouse. With the read ending 1 residue before the CDR3 end, the germline J gene is used to fill in that end. V usage is TRBV16 and J usage is TRBJ2-7; 8 bases line up with TRBD1. The CDR3 sequence is 14 residues long. Germline V gene data show CDR1 as SGHSA and CDR2 as FRNQAP. J was trimmed by 4 bases and V by 0 bases; bases with no gene match: 2. The CDR3 reads CASSLEGQGYEQYF. The DNA read from the CDR3 is TGTGCAAGCAGCTTAGAAGGACAGGGATATGAACAGTAC.

About this clone itself: The listed genes are named as in mouse. The CDR3 protein is CSSSKILGGQDTQYF. CDR3 DNA, as far as it was read: TGCTCCAGCAGTAAAATACTGGGGGGGCAAGACACCCAGTAC. The gene calls are TRBV23 and TRBJ2-5; the table's TRBD2 call for D was not verified on the DNA. The read gets to within 1 residue of the CDR3 end, and the germline J gene fills in the rest. The germline gives CDR1 KGHTA, CDR2 FQNQQP. This CDR3 is built from 15 residues. Full variable domain (outside the CDR3, taken from reference TRBV23 and TRBJ2-5): DAAVTQKPRYLIKMKGQEAEMKCIPEKGHTAVFWYQQKQSKELKFLIYFQNQQPLDQIDMVKERFSAVCPSSSLCSLGIRTCEAEDSALYLCSSSKILGGQDTQYFGPGTRLLVL.

In regard to this clone: The germline and genes are mouse ones. The CDR3 is cut off 1 residue early in the read; its end comes from the germline J gene. This chain links TRBV16 with TRBJ2-4, with TRBD2 identical over 11 bases. Trimming took 1 base from V and 3 from J; bases not matched to a gene: 0. The CDR3 covers 15 residues. Germline CDR1 and CDR2: SGHSA and FRNQAP. CDR3 sequence: CASSLGLGGQNTLYF. CDR3 DNA (partial): TGTGCAAGCAGCTTAGGACTGGGGGGGCAAAACACCTTGTAC.

This clone was seen more than once but under ten times. Each gene name is a mouse one. Sequencing ends 1 residue short of the CDR3 end; the germline J gene provides the rest. The V and J genes are TRBV15 and TRBJ2-7, with 11 bases that match TRBD2. The germline CDR1 and CDR2 sequences are SGHND and FRSKSL. The CDR3 is 14 residues long. V trimming: 6 bases; J trimming: 5 bases; junction bases outside the gene matches: 6. CDR3: CASSQGLGGHEQYF. The covered CDR3 bases are TGTGCCAGCAGCCAAGGACTGGGGGGCCATGAACAGTAC.

Concerning this clone: Each gene name is a mouse one. The CDR3 end lies 1 residue beyond the end of the read and is filled in from the germline J gene. The V and J genes are TRBV19 and TRBJ2-7; D is ambiguous. V lost 4 bases and J lost 2, with 7 bases in between. The CDR3 contains 12 residues. Per germline, CDR1 FNHDT and CDR2 SITEND (reference sequence). CDR3 DNA, as far as it was read: TGTGCCAGCAGTCCCTCACCCTATGAACAGTAC. It encodes CASSPSPYEQY. The entire CDR3 protein reads CASSPSPYEQYF.